This TCR beta chain was retrieved from a study of blood T cell repertoires in COVID-19. Overall study: The study drew acute and convalescent COVID-19 samples from the United States, Italy and Spain.

The CDR3 sequence is 14 residues long. After removal of 1 base from V and 4 bases from J, the junction contained 3 bases not matched to a gene. Per the germline V gene, CDR1 is KGHSH and CDR2 is LQKENI. As handled by the study authors: Counts of nucleated cells, estimated from reference gene primer amplification, were obtained. Clones were sequenced by immunoSEQ multiplex PCR, and TCRdb holds only the in-frame ones, with some missing. V and J calls and clone size come straight from that table; D and trimming were deduced from the DNA. The top ten clones hold 1.7% of a sample with 97,000 or so clones, approximately 90% of them seen once.

What was sequenced was peripheral blood. The source is a man aged 60-69 years with acute or convalescent COVID-19. The genes are TRBV18 and TRBJ1-2; 7 nucleotides align to TRBD1. CDR3 in amino acids: CASSPRDSGYGYTF. The CDR3 DNA follows: TGTGCCAGCTCACCACGGGACAGCGGCTATGGCTACACCTTC.